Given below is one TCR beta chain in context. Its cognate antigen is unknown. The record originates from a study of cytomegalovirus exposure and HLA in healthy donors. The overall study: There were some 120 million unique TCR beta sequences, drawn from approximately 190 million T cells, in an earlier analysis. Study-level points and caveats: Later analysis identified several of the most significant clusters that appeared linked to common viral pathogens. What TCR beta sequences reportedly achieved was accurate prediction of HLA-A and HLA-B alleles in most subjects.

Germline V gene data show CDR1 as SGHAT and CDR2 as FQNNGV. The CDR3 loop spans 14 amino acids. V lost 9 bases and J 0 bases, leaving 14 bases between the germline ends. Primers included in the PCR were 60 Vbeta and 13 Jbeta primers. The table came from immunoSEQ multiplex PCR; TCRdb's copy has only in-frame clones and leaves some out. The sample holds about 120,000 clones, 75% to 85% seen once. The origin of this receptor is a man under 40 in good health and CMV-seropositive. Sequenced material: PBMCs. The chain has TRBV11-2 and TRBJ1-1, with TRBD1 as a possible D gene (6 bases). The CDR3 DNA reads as TGTGCCAGTCATTTTGGACAGATGAACACTGAAGCTTTCTTT. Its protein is CASHFGQMNTEAFF.